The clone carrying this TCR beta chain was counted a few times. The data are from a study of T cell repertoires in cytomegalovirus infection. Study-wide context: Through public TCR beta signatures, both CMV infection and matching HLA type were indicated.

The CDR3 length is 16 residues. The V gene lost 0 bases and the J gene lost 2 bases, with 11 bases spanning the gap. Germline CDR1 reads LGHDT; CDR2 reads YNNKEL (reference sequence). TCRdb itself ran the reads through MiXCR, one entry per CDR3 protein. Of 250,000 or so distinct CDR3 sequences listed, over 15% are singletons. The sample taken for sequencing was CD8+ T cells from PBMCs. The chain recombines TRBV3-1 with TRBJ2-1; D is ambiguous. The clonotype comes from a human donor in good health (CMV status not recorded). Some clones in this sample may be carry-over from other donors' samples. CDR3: CASSQESPLTYNEQFF. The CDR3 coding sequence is TGTGCCAGCAGCCAAGAAAGTCCTTTAACCTACAATGAGCAGTTCTTC.